One sample yielded the 15 T cell receptor beta chains listed below, sequenced in a study of OX40 agonist ivuxolimab in advanced cancers. Libraries were prepared by immunoSEQ multiplex PCR; TCRdb keeps only in-frame clonotypes and omits some of them. The sample shows some 70,000 clones, about nine tenths of them seen only once. Sequenced material: CD4+ or CD8+ T cells sorted from blood, taken in a trial of the OX40 agonist ivuxolimab. Receptor source: an adult with an advanced solid tumor such as melanoma, head and neck, liver or kidney cancer.

This chain joins TRBV12-5 and TRBJ2-5, with no clear D. Germline V lookup: CDR1 LGHNT, CDR2 FRNRAP. This CDR3 has 15 residues. The V and J ends lost 1 base and 4 bases respectively, with 13 bases between them. CDR3 coding DNA: TGTGCTAGTGGTTTGGGGATTAGCTTTAGAGAGACCCAGTACTTC. Translating gives CASGLGISFRETQYF.

The J gene is TRBJ1-5, the V gene TRBV7-2; D is unclear. Germline lookup yields CDR1 SGHTA and CDR2 FQGNSA. Between the trimmed V and J ends, which lost 4 bases and 8 bases, there was a span of 12 bases. CDR3 length: 13 residues. CDR3 sequence reads: CASSSSPGEPQHF. The CDR3 DNA follows: TGTGCCAGCAGCTCGAGCCCGGGTGAGCCCCAGCATTTT. The variable domain in full, completed from reference TRBV7-2 and TRBJ1-5, reads GAGVSQSPSNKVTEKGKDVELRCDPISGHTALYWYRQSLGQGLEFLIYFQGNSAPDKSGLPSDRFSAERTGGSVSTLTIQRTQQEDSAVYLCASSSSPGEPQHFGDGTRLSIL.

This clone has just a few counts. The rearrangement uses TRBV4-3 and TRBJ1-5; D not resolved. Trimming cost V 5 bases and J 0 bases, with 8 bases left between them. The germline V gene encodes CDR1 LGHNA and CDR2 YSLEER. The CDR3 loop spans 14 amino acids. CDR3: CASSGLYSNQPQHF. The CDR3 DNA reads TGCGCCAGCAGCGGTCTGTATAGCAATCAGCCCCAGCATTTT.

The rearrangement links TRBV2 to TRBJ2-1; D is undetermined. There are 17 residues in the CDR3. The V and J ends lost 5 bases and 3 bases respectively, with 20 bases between them. The germline V gene has CDR1 SNHLY and CDR2 FYNNEI. The CDR3 here is CASSPRSTLANYNEQFF. The CDR3 coding sequence is TGTGCCAGCAGTCCTCGGTCGACACTCGCCAACTACAATGAGCAGTTCTTC.

The gene calls are TRBV18 and TRBJ1-3; D gene uncertain. The CDR3 sequence is 13 residues long. Germline lookup yields CDR1 KGHSH and CDR2 LQKENI. V was cut by 2 bases and J by 4 bases, with 6 bases left in between. The CDR3 DNA follows: TGTGCCAGCTCACCATTGGGAGGAAACACCATATATTTT. Translated, it gives CASSPLGGNTIYF.

V usage is TRBV19 and J usage is TRBJ1-1, with D maybe TRBD1 (5 bases). The ends were cut back, 1 base at V and 4 bases at J, with 13 bases in the middle. Germline-derived CDR1 and CDR2 are LNHDA and SQIVND (reference sequence). The length of the CDR3 is 15 residues. The CDR3: CASSIVGGRSTEAFF. CDR3 DNA: TGTGCCAGTAGTATAGTGGGGGGGAGAAGCACTGAAGCTTTCTTT.

The rearrangement links TRBV19 to TRBJ1-5; D not certain. The CDR3 is 13 amino acids. Between the trimmed V and J ends, which lost 9 bases and 2 bases, there was a span of 11 bases. The germline V gene encodes CDR1 LNHDA and CDR2 SQIVND (reference sequence). The CDR3 spells CASKGLGNQPQHF. The CDR3 region has the DNA TGTGCCAGCAAGGGCCTCGGCAATCAGCCCCAGCATTTT.

The rearrangement joins TRBV5-5 to TRBJ2-7; D might be TRBD1 or TRBD2, each matching 5 bases. The CDR3 spans 14 residues. Germline V lookup: CDR1 SGHKS, CDR2 YYEKEE (reference sequence). V was trimmed by 4 bases and J by 7 bases, leaving 18 bases between them. The CDR3 reads CASSPGPNWGEQYF. The CDR3 coding sequence is TGTGCCAGCAGCCCAGGACCTAACTGGGGGGAGCAGTACTTC.

CDR3 in amino acids: CASSFSGPEQPQHF. CDR3 DNA sequence: TGCGCCAGCAGCTTCTCGGGACCCGAACAGCCCCAGCATTTT. The chain recombines TRBV5-1 with TRBJ1-5; weak D call: TRBD1 (5 bases). This CDR3 spans 14 amino acids. Trimming removed 2 bases at V and 7 bases at J, with 13 bases between. CDR1 is SGHRS, CDR2 YFSETQ, per germline.

This clone has a single count. The gene calls are TRBV27 and TRBJ1-6; maybe TRBD1 (5 bases). Germline V gene lookup returns CDR1 MNHEY and CDR2 SMNVEV (reference sequence). CDR3 length equals 15 residues. Trimming cost V 3 bases and J 7 bases, with 13 bases left between them. In DNA, the CDR3 is TGTGCCAGCAGTTTTCTTCAGGGAAAAAATTCACCCCTCCACTTT. Its protein product is CASSFLQGKNSPLHF.

The J gene is TRBJ2-7, the V gene TRBV14; the D gene could be TRBD1 or TRBD2 (5 bases each). This CDR3 has 14 amino acids. The V and J ends lost 6 bases and 4 bases respectively, with 16 bases between them. Germline V CDR1 and CDR2: SGHDN, FVKESK. The CDR3 region is CASRQAAGRYEQYF. The CDR3, as DNA: TGTGCCAGCAGACAGGCGGCAGGGAGATACGAGCAGTACTTC.

The genes are TRBV7-6 and TRBJ2-5, with TRBD2 matching over 7 bases. The better agreement between TRBJ2-7 and the DNA end casts doubt on the J call. CDR1 and CDR2 from the germline V gene are SGHVS and FNYEAQ. CDR3 length: 15 residues. The CDR3 here is CASTPSRGTTYEQYF. CDR3 sequence (DNA): TGTGCCAGCACCCCATCCCGGGGGACTACCTACGAGCAGTACTTC.

This clone was observed a few times. This chain uses TRBV2 with TRBJ1-5; D remains unclear. Germline CDR1 is SNHLY and CDR2 is FYNNEI. The CDR3 has 13 amino acids. V lost 7 bases and J 5 bases, leaving 12 bases between the germline ends. CDR3 in amino acids: CASMERVYQPQHF. The CDR3 region has the DNA TGTGCCAGCATGGAAAGGGTTTATCAGCCCCAGCATTTT.

The J gene is TRBJ1-2, the V gene TRBV27; maybe TRBD1 (5 bases). CDR1 and CDR2 (germline): MNHEY, SMNVEV (reference sequence). CDR3 size: 14 residues. V gave up 4 bases and J gave up 4 bases, with 13 bases separating them. CDR3 region: CASSSSPGGYGYTF. Here the CDR3 DNA reads TGTGCCAGCAGTTCCTCCCCGGGGGGCTATGGCTACACCTTC.

V usage is TRBV2 and J usage is TRBJ2-1; perhaps TRBD2 as D (6 bases). Trimming left V 3 bases short and J 12 bases short, with 21 bases between. Germline assignment: CDR1 SNHLY and CDR2 FYNNEI. There are 15 residues in the CDR3. The CDR3 DNA follows: TGTGCCAGCAGTGATAGGGAAAACGCCGGGACTCGGCAGTTCTTC. It is translated as CASSDRENAGTRQFF.